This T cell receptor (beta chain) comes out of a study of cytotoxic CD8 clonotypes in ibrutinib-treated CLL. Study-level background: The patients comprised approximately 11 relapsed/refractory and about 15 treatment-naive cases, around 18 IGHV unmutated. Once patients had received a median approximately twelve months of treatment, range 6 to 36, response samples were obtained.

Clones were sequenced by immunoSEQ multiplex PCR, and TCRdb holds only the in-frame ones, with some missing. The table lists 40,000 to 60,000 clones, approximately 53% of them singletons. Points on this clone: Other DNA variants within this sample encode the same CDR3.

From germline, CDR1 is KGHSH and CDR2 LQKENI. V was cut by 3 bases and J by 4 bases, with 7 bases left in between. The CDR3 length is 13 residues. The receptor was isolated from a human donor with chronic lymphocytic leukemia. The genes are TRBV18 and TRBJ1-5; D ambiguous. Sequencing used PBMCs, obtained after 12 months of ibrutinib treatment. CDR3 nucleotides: TGTGCCAGCTCACCCACACCTAATCAGCCCCAGCATTTT. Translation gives CASSPTPNQPQHF.